This is a list of T cell receptor beta chains from one sample in a study of T cell responses to AZD1222 COVID-19 vaccine. Repertoires were generated with immunoSEQ multiplex PCR, while TCRdb's copy carries only in-frame clones and drops some. Of around 88,000 clones in the sample, approximately 85% were seen once. The sequences come from peripheral blood, collected on day 0 of AZD1222 vaccination. These receptors were taken from an adult in good health. Each CDR3 is given with its conserved first and last residue. The order of the fields is V gene, J gene, D gene, CDR3 length, clone size, CDR3 protein, CDR3 DNA. The D gene is left open where the match is weak. For some rows the clone size is stated as once, few or many, or as a class when expanded; others skip it.

TRBV4-3	TRBJ2-1	.	15	once	CASSQGKKLAVVPIF	TGCGCCAGCAGCCAAGGGAAAAAACTAGCAGTGGTCCCGATCTTC
TRBV14	TRBJ1-1	.	15	.	CASSQDLRGNTEAFF	TGTGCCAGCAGCCAAGATCTTAGGGGGAACACTGAAGCTTTCTTT
TRBV28	TRBJ1-1	TRBD1	14	few	CASSPGTVNTEAFF	TGTGCCAGCAGCCCTGGGACAGTGAACACTGAAGCTTTCTTT
TRBV7-2	TRBJ2-7	TRBD2	18	once	CASSSDLAPAGGPYEQYF	TGTGCCAGCAGCTCAGATCTAGCCCCCGCGGGAGGGCCCTACGAGCAGTACTTC
TRBV6-2/TRBV6-3	TRBJ1-5	.	16	.	CASSYIWGGRNQPQHF	TGTGCCAGCAGTTACATCTGGGGTGGCCGGAATCAGCCCCAGCATTTT
TRBV27	TRBJ1-2	.	14	.	CASSSRGVNYGYTF	TGTGCCAGCAGTTCGCGGGGGGTTAACTATGGCTACACCTTC
TRBV6-2/TRBV6-3	TRBJ2-1	TRBD2	15	.	CASGWASGRASEQFF	TGTGCCAGCGGTTGGGCTAGCGGGAGGGCCTCTGAGCAGTTCTTC
TRBV20-1	TRBJ2-7	TRBD2	14	.	CSASVPSGSYEQYF	TGCAGTGCTAGTGTCCCTAGCGGGAGTTACGAGCAGTACTTC
TRBV6-5	TRBJ2-7	TRBD1	13	.	CASSYQPGQALYF	TGTGCCAGCAGTTATCAACCGGGACAGGCCTTGTACTTC
TRBV6-5	TRBJ1-2	TRBD1	13	.	CASSSQGVNGYTF	TGTGCCAGCAGTTCGCAGGGGGTCAATGGCTACACCTTC
TRBV29-1	TRBJ2-1	.	14	.	CSVEGASSYNEQFF	TGCAGCGTTGAAGGCGCTAGCTCCTACAATGAGCAGTTCTTC
TRBV9	TRBJ2-2	.	15	.	CASSGSVYNTGELFF	TGTGCCAGCAGCGGGTCGGTCTATAACACCGGGGAGCTGTTTTTT
TRBV12-3/TRBV12-4	TRBJ1-5	.	13	.	CASSYISNQPQHF	TGTGCCAGCAGTTACATTAGCAATCAGCCCCAGCATTTT
TRBV5-6	TRBJ2-7	.	14	.	CASSFGRHSYEQYF	TGTGCCAGCAGCTTCGGACGGCACTCCTACGAGCAGTACTTC
TRBV21-1	TRBJ1-4	.	18	.	CASSKAHGEPTTNEKLFF	TGTGCCAGCAGCAAAGCGCACGGGGAACCTACAACTAATGAAAAACTGTTTTTT
TRBV20-1	TRBJ2-5	TRBD2	11	.	CSARWGGAQYF	TGCAGTGCCAGGTGGGGGGGGGCCCAGTACTTC
TRBV7-7	TRBJ2-2	.	16	.	CASSPMLIQGTGELFF	TGTGCTAGCAGCCCCATGCTTATCCAGGGCACCGGGGAGCTGTTTTTT